The present entry profiles one T cell receptor beta chain with its context. Its cognate antigen is unknown. PCR used 60 Vbeta primers and 13 Jbeta primers. The repertoire was sequenced with immunoSEQ multiplex PCR; TCRdb's copy has only in-frame clones and lacks some. The table records over 90,000 clones, around 78% of them present only once. This entry is derived from a study of cytomegalovirus exposure and HLA in healthy donors. As for the study in general: Caucasian-associated ancestry cluster membership applied to under 85% of under 450 genotyped donors. Study-wide results and caveats: Earlier analysis looked at TCR beta V segments, and most were productive about 87% or about 30% of the time. Per a later analysis, approximately 16,000 TCR beta sequences showed association with HLA alleles at 0.05 false discovery rate.

Donors consisted of healthy bone marrow donors. Material for sequencing was PBMCs. The clonotype originates from a middle-aged man in good health and CMV-seronegative.

The CDR3 DNA reads TGTGCCAGCAGCCCCCACGCGGGACTAGCGGTCGAGCAGTACTTC. Its translation is CASSPHAGLAVEQYF. J is TRBJ2-5 and V is TRBV11-2, with 11 positions matching TRBD2. The end of the DNA fits TRBJ2-7 better, so the J call may be wrong. The CDR3 runs 15 residues. The germline V gene has CDR1 SGHAT and CDR2 FQNNGV.